This T cell receptor (beta chain) was identified in a study of CD8 T cells in Susac syndrome. After extraction with the RNeasy kit, 0.5 to 1 ug of the RNA was reverse transcribed using random hexamers. TCRdb re-called the immunoSEQ multiplex PCR reads through MiXCR, storing one row per CDR3 protein. The table has 330,000 or so distinct CDR3 sequences, 75% to 85% seen once. CDR3 length: 15 residues. The germline CDR1 and CDR2 sequences are SGHDN and FVKESK. V shed 8 bases and J 2 bases; nucleotides not matched to a gene: 10. The table lists this clonotype with a count of one. This sequence originates from a human donor with multiple sclerosis. This chain connects TRBV14 to TRBJ2-5; 8 bases align to TRBD2. Sequencing was done on a sample of CD8+ T cells from PBMCs. The CDR3 is CASGPWAGGQETQYF. The CDR3, as DNA: TGTGCCAGCGGCCCTTGGGCGGGAGGACAAGAGACCCAGTACTTC.